These 25 T cell receptor beta chains share one sample of origin, sequenced in a study of blood T cell repertoires in COVID-19. The table came from immunoSEQ multiplex PCR; TCRdb's copy has only in-frame clones and leaves some out. Among 300,000 to 350,000 clones, more than 90% were seen once, and the ten largest hold roughly 3.9%. The source material was PBMCs or T cells enriched from blood (not recorded which). The receptor source for this set is a woman in her twenties or thirties who had been exposed to COVID-19.

The chain has TRBV5-1 and TRBJ2-5, with 9 bases fitting TRBD2. The V and J ends lost 5 bases and 3 bases, in that order; junction bases with no gene match: 8. This CDR3 region has 15 residues. Germline loops: CDR1 SGHRS, CDR2 YFSETQ. The CDR3 reads CASRTGLAIEETQYF. CDR3 sequence (DNA): TGCGCCAGCAGAACGGGACTAGCTATAGAAGAGACCCAGTACTTC.

The chain recombines TRBV5-1 with TRBJ1-5, with 7 bases lining up with TRBD1. Germline assignment: CDR1 SGHRS and CDR2 YFSETQ. The trim removed 5 bases at V and 0 bases at J, leaving 11 bases unmatched. The CDR3 length is 17 residues. Here the CDR3 reads CASRKDRQNYSNQPQHF. CDR3 nucleotides: TGCGCCAGCAGAAAGGACAGGCAGAATTATAGCAATCAGCCCCAGCATTTT.

The table lists this clone with a count of one. The chain joins TRBV2 to TRBJ2-7, with 10 bases fitting TRBD2. The CDR3 extends over 15 amino acids. The V gene end was trimmed by 6 bases and the J gene end by 3 bases; junction bases not matched to a gene: 8. CDR1 SNHLY and CDR2 FYNNEI come from the germline V gene. The CDR3 is CASSAPSSGGYEQYF. CDR3 DNA sequence: TGTGCCAGCAGCGCCCCGTCTAGCGGGGGCTACGAGCAGTACTTC.

V usage is TRBV11-2 and J usage is TRBJ2-7; 9 bases align to TRBD2. This CDR3 comprises 13 residues. V lost 4 bases to trimming and J lost 2 bases; unmatched junction nucleotides: 0. Germline loops: CDR1 SGHAT, CDR2 FQNNGV. CDR3 residues: CASSWTSAYEQYF. CDR3 coding DNA: TGTGCCAGCAGCTGGACTAGCGCCTACGAGCAGTACTTC.

The chain uses TRBV9 and TRBJ2-7, with 9 nucleotides matching TRBD2. The CDR3 loop spans 15 amino acids. The V gene's germline CDR1 is SGDLS and CDR2 YYNGEE. J lost 4 bases, V lost 0 bases, and 5 bases had no gene match. CDR3 coding DNA: TGTGCCAGCAGCGTAGGTAGCGGGGGCCCGTACGAGCAGTACTTC. Protein: CASSVGSGGPYEQYF.

This CDR3 is CASSEALGVNTEAFF. The CDR3 nucleotides are TGTGCCAGCAGTGAAGCGCTAGGGGTGAACACTGAAGCTTTCTTT. The V call is TRBV6-1, the J call TRBJ1-1; D may be TRBD1 (5 bases). V was shortened by 0 bases and J by 0 bases, with 8 bases between the two germline ends. Germline values: CDR1 MNHNS, CDR2 SASEGT. The CDR3 contains 15 residues.

This chain uses TRBV12-3 or TRBV12-4 with TRBJ1-1, with D possibly TRBD1 on 6 matching bases. The V end lost 6 bases, the J end lost 7 bases, and 9 bases lay between the germline ends. The CDR3 covers 11 residues. The CDR3 sequence: CASSLTGEAFF. DNA of the CDR3: TGTGCCAGCAGCTTGACAGGTGAAGCTTTCTTT.

The chain joins TRBV7-2 to TRBJ2-7, with a tentative D call TRBD1 (6 bases). Looked up from germline, CDR1 is SGHTA and CDR2 is FQGNSA. V lost 5 bases, J lost 6 bases, and 11 bases lay in between. The CDR3 sequence is 12 residues long. The CDR3 DNA sequence: TGTGCCAGCAGCCACAGGACAGCCGAGCAGTACTTC. It is translated as CASSHRTAEQYF. Using reference TRBV7-2 and TRBJ2-7 for the parts outside the CDR3, the full variable domain is GAGVSQSPSNKVTEKGKDVELRCDPISGHTALYWYRQSLGQGLEFLIYFQGNSAPDKSGLPSDRFSAERTGGSVSTLTIQRTQQEDSAVYLCASSHRTAEQYFGPGTRLTVT.

The chain joins TRBV18 to TRBJ2-3; D is perhaps TRBD2 (6 bases). The CDR3 sequence is 15 residues long. Trimming took 3 bases from V and 2 from J, leaving 12 bases between them. Germline CDR1 KGHSH, CDR2 LQKENI. CDR3 sequence: CASSPVSGPTDTQYF. As DNA, the CDR3 is TGTGCCAGCTCACCTGTTAGCGGACCCACAGATACGCAGTATTTT.

The chain carries TRBV19 and TRBJ2-7; TRBD1 matches 8 bases. The CDR3 totals 14 residues. The trim removed 2 bases at V and 2 bases at J, leaving 2 bases unmatched. Germline V lookup: CDR1 LNHDA, CDR2 SQIVND (reference sequence). DNA of the CDR3: TGTGCCAGTAGTATAACAGGGGGTGCCTACGAGCAGTACTTC. Translation gives CASSITGGAYEQYF. Full variable domain (rest looked up from reference TRBV19 and TRBJ2-7): DGGITQSPKYLFRKEGQNVTLSCEQNLNHDAMYWYRQDPGQGLRLIYYSQIVNDFQKGDIAEGYSVSREKKESFPLTVTSAQKNPTAFYLCASSITGGAYEQYFGPGTRLTVT.

This clone was detected once. The chain carries TRBV7-2 and TRBJ1-2; D remains unclear. V lost 4 bases to trimming and J lost 2 bases, with 11 bases between them. The V gene's germline CDR1 is SGHTA and CDR2 FQGNSA. CDR3 length: 14 amino acids. This CDR3 is CASSSVGGNYGYTF. CDR3 nucleotide sequence: TGTGCCAGCAGCTCCGTCGGAGGGAACTATGGCTACACCTTC.

The chain has TRBV19 and TRBJ1-5; D remains unclear. This CDR3 region has 12 residues. Trimming removed 5 bases from V and 4 bases from J, with 6 bases in between. From germline, CDR1 is LNHDA and CDR2 SQIVND (reference sequence). The CDR3 spells CASSHRNQPQHF. Written as DNA, the CDR3 is TGTGCCAGTAGTCACAGAAATCAGCCCCAGCATTTT.

The chain links TRBV18 to TRBJ1-2; unclear D gene. V lost 4 bases and J 5 bases, leaving 14 bases between the germline ends. Germline V gene lookup returns CDR1 KGHSH and CDR2 LQKENI. The CDR3 runs 14 residues. The CDR3 spells CASSLSTPTYGYTF. CDR3 DNA: TGTGCCAGCTCACTGTCGACTCCTACTTATGGCTACACCTTC.

The chain recombines TRBV27 with TRBJ2-1; 10 nucleotides match TRBD1. The length of the CDR3 is 15 residues. Germline CDR1 MNHEY, CDR2 SMNVEV (reference sequence). V trimming: 2 bases; J trimming: 5 bases; junction bases outside the gene matches: 3. Here the CDR3 reads CASSLGTGANNEQFF. In DNA, the CDR3 is TGTGCCAGCAGTTTAGGGACAGGGGCTAACAATGAGCAGTTCTTC.

This chain links TRBV11-2 with TRBJ2-7; weak D call: TRBD1 (5 bases). The germline gives CDR1 SGHAT, CDR2 FQNNGV. V was trimmed by 5 bases and J by 4 bases, leaving 12 bases between them. The CDR3 covers 13 residues. CDR3 sequence (DNA): TGTGCCAGCAGCGTACAGGTTTCTTACGAGCAGTACTTC. Residues: CASSVQVSYEQYF.

The chain uses TRBV6-5 and TRBJ2-5, with no clear D. CDR1 is MNHEY and CDR2 is SVGAGI in the germline V gene. The CDR3 runs to 14 residues. Trimming left V 5 bases short and J 4 bases short, with 14 bases between. The CDR3: CASSLSSSGETQYF. CDR3 bases: TGTGCCAGCAGTCTGTCGAGTTCGGGAGAGACCCAGTACTTC.

J is TRBJ1-4 and V is TRBV7-9, with TRBD1 matching over 12 bases. The germline V gene has CDR1 SEHNR and CDR2 FQNEAQ (reference sequence). The J segment lost 0 bases and the V segment lost 3 bases, leaving 2 bases of the junction unmatched. This CDR3 region has 17 residues. The CDR3 nucleotides are TGTGCCAGCAGCTTGGGACAGGGGGCGTCAACTAATGAAAAACTGTTTTTT. Protein product: CASSLGQGASTNEKLFF. Together with reference TRBV7-9 and TRBJ1-4, the CDR3 gives the full variable domain: DTGVSQNPRHKITKRGQNVTFRCDPISEHNRLYWYRQTLGQGPEFLTYFQNEAQLEKSRLLSDRFSAERPKGSFSTLEIQRTEQGDSAMYLCASSLGQGASTNEKLFFGSGTQLSVL.

The chain combines TRBV27 with TRBJ1-1; tentative D call: TRBD1 (6 bases). The CDR3 is 16 residues long. V was shortened by 5 bases and J by 0 bases, with 16 bases between the two germline ends. Germline CDR1 reads MNHEY; CDR2 reads SMNVEV (reference sequence). CDR3 in amino acids: CASSPRAGDLNTEAFF. The CDR3 DNA reads as TGTGCCAGCAGTCCCCGGGCAGGGGATTTGAACACTGAAGCTTTCTTT.

This sequence joins TRBV7-2 and TRBJ2-2; a possible D gene is TRBD2 (7 bases). Trimming left V 4 bases short and J 2 bases short, with 17 bases between. CDR1 and CDR2 (germline): SGHTA, FQGNSA. CDR3 length: 17 amino acids. In nucleotides, the CDR3 is TGTGCCAGCAGCTCCTTGGGGGGGGCAATAAACACCGGGGAGCTGTTTTTT. Translation gives CASSSLGGAINTGELFF.

V usage is TRBV11-2 and J usage is TRBJ1-3, with D hard to call. Looked up from germline, CDR1 is SGHAT and CDR2 is FQNNGV. This CDR3 spans 13 amino acids. Trimming removed 3 bases from V and 3 bases from J, with 6 bases in between. The CDR3 DNA reads as TGTGCCAGCAGCTTGAACAGTGGAAACACCATATATTTT. This codes for CASSLNSGNTIYF. The variable domain in full, completed from reference TRBV11-2 and TRBJ1-3, reads EAGVAQSPRYKIIEKRQSVAFWCNPISGHATLYWYQQILGQGPKLLIQFQNNGVVDDSQLPKDRFSAERLKGVDSTLKIQPAKLEDSAVYLCASSLNSGNTIYFGEGSWLTVV.

V gene TRBV7-9 combines with J gene TRBJ2-2, with a tentative D call TRBD1 (5 bases). V lost 3 bases, J lost 0 bases, and 11 bases lay in between. The CDR3 totals 16 residues. The germline V gene encodes CDR1 SEHNR and CDR2 FQNEAQ (reference sequence). This CDR3 reads CASSLVGQTNTGELFF. CDR3 nucleotides: TGTGCCAGCAGCTTGGTGGGGCAGACGAACACCGGGGAGCTGTTTTTT.

This rearrangement joins TRBV11-2 to TRBJ2-7; D is uncertain. This CDR3 region has 14 residues. Germline CDR1 SGHAT, CDR2 FQNNGV. Trimming cost V 5 bases and J 3 bases, with 14 bases left between them. Here the CDR3 DNA reads TGTGCCAGCAGCGGCCTCGAGGCGTACTACGAGCAGTACTTC. This translates into CASSGLEAYYEQYF. Using reference TRBV11-2 and TRBJ2-7 for the parts outside the CDR3, the full variable domain is EAGVAQSPRYKIIEKRQSVAFWCNPISGHATLYWYQQILGQGPKLLIQFQNNGVVDDSQLPKDRFSAERLKGVDSTLKIQPAKLEDSAVYLCASSGLEAYYEQYFGPGTRLTVT.

This rearrangement joins TRBV13 to TRBJ1-1; D remains unclear. Germline lookup yields CDR1 PRHDT and CDR2 FYEKMQ (reference sequence). The V gene lost 4 bases and the J gene lost 11 bases, with 17 bases spanning the gap. The CDR3 totals 13 residues. The CDR3 coding sequence is TGTGCCAGCAGCTCTGCACCCGGTCCTCTGGCTTTCTTT. Its protein product is CASSSAPGPLAFF. The complete variable domain, with remaining parts taken from reference TRBV13 and TRBJ1-1, reads AAGVIQSPRHLIKEKRETATLKCYPIPRHDTVYWYQQGPGQDPQFLISFYEKMQSDKGSIPDRFSAQQFSDYHSELNMSSLELGDSALYFCASSSAPGPLAFFGQGTRLTVV.

This chain joins TRBV6-5 and TRBJ1-5; D gene ambiguous. Germline values: CDR1 MNHEY, CDR2 SVGAGI. V was pared by 0 bases and J by 7 bases, with 13 bases between. The CDR3 is 15 amino acids. The CDR3 DNA follows: TGTGCCAGCAGTTACTCGATGGCCGGGGAACAGCCCCAGCATTTT. It translates to CASSYSMAGEQPQHF.

V and J are TRBV2 and TRBJ1-2; the match to TRBD1 covers 7 bases. After removal of 2 bases from V and 2 bases from J, the junction contained 5 bases not matched to a gene. Germline CDR1 SNHLY, CDR2 FYNNEI. The CDR3 has 15 amino acids. CDR3 sequence reads: CASSERQGVNYGYTF. The CDR3 nucleotides are TGTGCCAGCAGTGAACGGCAGGGGGTAAACTATGGCTACACCTTC.